This T cell receptor beta chain stems from a study of shared clonotypes between healthy human individuals. The germline CDR1 and CDR2 sequences are MDHEN and SYDVKM. V was shortened by 2 bases and J by 5 bases, with 7 bases between the two germline ends. The CDR3 has 13 amino acids. To note about this clone: What it binds is not known.

Samples left unsorted employed about 100 million PBMCs for genomic DNA. What was sequenced on ten immunoSEQ deep assay plates was unsorted PBMC DNA. Clones were read by immunoSEQ multiplex PCR, and TCRdb kept only the in-frame ones, dropping some. This table has about 470,000 clones, about 85% appearing once. Study-wide points: Sequencing depth was expected to influence donor clonotype sharing.

Sequences were obtained from PBMCs. This receptor was taken from a middle-aged woman in good health. Some clones in this sample may be carry-over from other donors' samples. V gene TRBV28 combines with J gene TRBJ1-3, with D uncertain. CDR3 amino acids: CASSLRERNTIYF. CDR3 nucleotide sequence: TGTGCCAGCAGTTTAAGGGAAAGAAACACCATATATTTT.